This T cell receptor beta chain came from a study of blood T cell repertoires in COVID-19 (dated by TCRdb to about 2020). In the study overall: Collaborator samples came from the United States, Italy and Spain and covered acute and convalescent phases of COVID-19. The sample metadata nearly always contained a de-identified subject ID, COVID-19 status, age in years and sex. The dataset comprised deeply sampled blood TCRbeta repertoires from subjects exposed to, actively infected with, or recovered from COVID-19. The repertoires were released in a freely available public database intended as a resource for research on the immune response to SARS-CoV-2. The material from the prospective study consisted of cDNA or gDNA derived from T cells, B-cell-depleted T cells, or PBMCs. The samples were drawn from two sources: the first 160 participants of the ongoing ImmuneRACE study, and fewer than 1,500 subjects contributed by 6 global collaborators. Where available, HLA class I and class II types were taken from metadata supplied by the sample provider and were not determined by assay-based typing. The research as a whole found: The amount of clinical and demographic metadata varied by source and participant and was provided uncurated.

TCRbeta CDR3 regions were amplified from genomic DNA using the immunoSEQ Assay, a bias-controlled multiplex PCR. On the authors' methods: The number of nucleated cells in each sample was estimated from the amplification of reference gene primers within the assay. To quantify the absolute abundance of each unique TCRbeta CDR3 rearrangement, sequence reads were collapsed and filtered. For each sample, productive Simpson clonality was calculated by taking the square root of Simpson's diversity index across productive rearrangements. TCRdb took over this immuneACCESS table, retaining in-frame rearrangements with V and J assigned. Such tables are incomplete; in checked studies, under half of the missing clones stem from an unresolved V gene, and the remainder is unexplained. V and J calls and clone size are copied from that table; D and trimming were computed from the DNA. The sample records roughly 180,000 clones, approximately 81% of which are singletons. The ten most abundant clones make up about 5% of the sample.

Details on this clone: Its antigen is unknown. Base-call qualities are not available, and no considerably larger clone is one nucleotide away.

Enrolling through a virtual design, the prospective study's participants ranged in age from roughly 18 to 90 years and lived across around 25 United States geographic areas. Cohort assignment in the prospective study relied on participant-reported clinical history from a screening survey and a study questionnaire. Each participant in the prospective study had whole blood, serum and a nasopharyngeal or oropharyngeal swab collected by mobile phlebotomists. Over an approximately 2-month period, participants in the prospective study had the option of providing additional blood draws and questionnaires. Before DNA extraction, prospective study blood samples were shipped either frozen or at room temperature. Sequenced material: PBMCs or T cells enriched from blood (not recorded which). This TCR derives from a woman aged 40 to 50 with acute COVID-19.

The CDR3 corresponds to CASSLDGIRQRYGYTF. The sequence in DNA is TGTGCCAGCAGCTTAGACGGGATCCGTCAACGCTATGGCTACACCTTC. The chain couples TRBV7-9 to TRBJ1-2, with no D gene named confidently. V and J lose 1 base and 4 bases, and a span of 16 bases separates them. Counted from cysteine to phenylalanine, this CDR3 has 16 amino acids. Solely the CDR3 DNA is kept, with 48 bases framed from the first base. The germline V gene (reference sequence) provides CDR1 SEHNR and CDR2 FQNEAQ.